In this sample, the clone carrying this T cell receptor (beta chain) turned up once. This record comes from a study of T cells after yellow fever vaccination. TCR cDNA was made by 5'RACE template switching, adding a universal primer site and UMIs. Via MiXCR, TCRdb re-called the 5' RACE reads, giving one row per CDR3 protein. The table includes roughly 250,000 distinct CDR3 sequences, approximately 12% detected once. CDR1 and CDR2 (germline): DFQATT, SNEGSKA (reference sequence). V was clipped by 3 bases and J by 0 bases, with 9 bases between them. The CDR3 has 14 residues. The receptor was isolated from a man aged 30 to 45 who received the YFV17D yellow fever vaccine. This sample comprised CD4+ T cells sorted from PBMCs, obtained 45 days after the yellow fever booster vaccination. This chain connects TRBV20-1 to TRBJ2-4; D is undetermined. CDR3 sequence reads: CSASWGLAKNIQYF. CDR3 sequence (DNA): TGCAGTGCTAGCTGGGGATTAGCCAAAAACATTCAGTACTTC.